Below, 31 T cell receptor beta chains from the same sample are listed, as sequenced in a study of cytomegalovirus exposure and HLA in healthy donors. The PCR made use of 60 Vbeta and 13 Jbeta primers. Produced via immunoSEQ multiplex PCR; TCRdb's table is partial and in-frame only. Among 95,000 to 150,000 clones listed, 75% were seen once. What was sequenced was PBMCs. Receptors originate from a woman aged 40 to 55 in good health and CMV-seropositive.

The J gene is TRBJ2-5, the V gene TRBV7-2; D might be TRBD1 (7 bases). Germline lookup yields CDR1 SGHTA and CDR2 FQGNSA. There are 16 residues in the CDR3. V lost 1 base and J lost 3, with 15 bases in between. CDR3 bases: TGTGCCAGCAGCTTAGGGGTTCAGGGGGGCAAAGAGACCCAGTACTTC. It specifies CASSLGVQGGKETQYF.

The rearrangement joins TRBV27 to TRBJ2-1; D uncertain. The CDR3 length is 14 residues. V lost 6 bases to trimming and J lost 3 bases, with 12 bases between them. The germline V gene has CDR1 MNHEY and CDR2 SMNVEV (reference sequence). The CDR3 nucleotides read TGTGCCAGCAGCAGGCAGGCCCTCTACAATGAGCAGTTCTTC. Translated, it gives CASSRQALYNEQFF.

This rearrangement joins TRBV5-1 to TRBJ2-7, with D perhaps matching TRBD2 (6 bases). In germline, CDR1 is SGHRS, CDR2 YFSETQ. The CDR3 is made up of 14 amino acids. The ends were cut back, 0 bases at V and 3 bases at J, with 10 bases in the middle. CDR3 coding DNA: TGCGCCAGCAGCTTGGGCCGGGGAGGCTACGAGCAGTACTTC. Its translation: CASSLGRGGYEQYF. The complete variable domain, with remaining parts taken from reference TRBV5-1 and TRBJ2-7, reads KAGVTQTPRYLIKTRGQQVTLSCSPISGHRSVSWYQQTPGQGLQFLFEYFSETQRNKGNFPGRFSGRQFSNSRSEMNVSTLELGDSALYLCASSLGRGGYEQYFGPGTRLTVT.

The CDR3 coding sequence is TGTGCCTGGGGTAAGGTAGCGGGAGGGTACTCCTACGAGCAGTACTTC. It codes for CAWGKVAGGYSYEQYF. The chain links TRBV30 to TRBJ2-7, with 11 bases fitting TRBD2. CDR1 and CDR2 (germline): GTSNPN, SVGIG (reference sequence). The CDR3 is 16 amino acids. With 5 bases clipped from V and 0 bases from J, the junction kept 9 bases outside the gene matches.

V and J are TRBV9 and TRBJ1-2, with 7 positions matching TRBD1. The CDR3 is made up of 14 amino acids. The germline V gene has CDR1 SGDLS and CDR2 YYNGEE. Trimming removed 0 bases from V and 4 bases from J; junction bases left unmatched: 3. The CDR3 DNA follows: TGTGCCAGCAGCGTAGGAAGGGGGCTCTATGGCTACACCTTC. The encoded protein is CASSVGRGLYGYTF. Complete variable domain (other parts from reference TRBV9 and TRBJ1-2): DSGVTQTPKHLITATGQRVTLRCSPRSGDLSVYWYQQSLDQGLQFLIQYYNGEERAKGNILERFSAQQFPDLHSELNLSSLELGDSALYFCASSVGRGLYGYTFGSGTRLTVV.

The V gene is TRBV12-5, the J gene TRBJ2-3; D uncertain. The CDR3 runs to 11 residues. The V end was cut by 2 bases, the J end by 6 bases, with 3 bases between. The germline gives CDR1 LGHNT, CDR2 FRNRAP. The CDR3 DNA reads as TGTGCTAGTGGTTTGCTCGATACGCAGTATTTT. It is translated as CASGLLDTQYF. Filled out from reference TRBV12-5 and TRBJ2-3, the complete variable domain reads DARVTQTPRHKVTEMGQEVTMRCQPILGHNTVFWYRQTMMQGLELLAYFRNRAPLDDSGMPKDRFSAEMPDATLATLKIQPSEPRDSAVYFCASGLLDTQYFGPGTRLTVL.

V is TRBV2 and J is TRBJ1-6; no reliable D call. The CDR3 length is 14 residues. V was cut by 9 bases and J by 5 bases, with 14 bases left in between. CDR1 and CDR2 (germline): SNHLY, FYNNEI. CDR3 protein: CARRSGVNNSPLHF. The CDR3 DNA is TGTGCCAGACGATCGGGAGTGAATAATTCACCCCTCCACTTT.

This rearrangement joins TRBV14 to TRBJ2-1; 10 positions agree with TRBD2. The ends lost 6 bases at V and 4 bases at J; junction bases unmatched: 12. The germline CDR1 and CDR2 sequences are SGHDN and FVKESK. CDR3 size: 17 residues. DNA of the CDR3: TGTGCCAGCAGTCCAAGTAGGCTAGCGGGGGCTTACAATGAGCAGTTCTTC. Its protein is CASSPSRLAGAYNEQFF.

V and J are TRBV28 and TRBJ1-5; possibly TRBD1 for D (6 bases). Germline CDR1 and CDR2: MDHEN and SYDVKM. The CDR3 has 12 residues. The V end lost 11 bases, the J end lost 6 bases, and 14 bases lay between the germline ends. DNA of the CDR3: TGTGCCGCCAGGGGATTGAGTCAGCCCCAGCATTTT. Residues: CAARGLSQPQHF.

This chain's CDR3 is CASVPGTSNEQFF. The DNA of the CDR3 is TGTGCCAGCGTACCTGGGACTAGCAATGAGCAGTTCTTC. The chain recombines TRBV6-1 with TRBJ2-1; 8 nucleotides agree with TRBD2. From germline, CDR1 is MNHNS and CDR2 SASEGT. The ends lost 8 bases at V and 6 bases at J; junction bases unmatched: 6. The CDR3 consists of 13 residues.

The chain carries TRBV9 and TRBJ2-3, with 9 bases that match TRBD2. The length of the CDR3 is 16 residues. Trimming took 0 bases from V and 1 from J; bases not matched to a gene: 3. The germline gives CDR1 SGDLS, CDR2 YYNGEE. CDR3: CASSVELAGGTDTQYF. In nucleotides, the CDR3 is TGTGCCAGCAGCGTAGAGTTAGCGGGGGGCACAGATACGCAGTATTTT.

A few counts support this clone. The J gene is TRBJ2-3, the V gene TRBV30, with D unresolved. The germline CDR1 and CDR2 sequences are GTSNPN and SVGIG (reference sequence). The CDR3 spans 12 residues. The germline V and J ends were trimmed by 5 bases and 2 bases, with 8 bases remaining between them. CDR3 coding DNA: TGTGCCTGGTGTGACACCACAGATACGCAGTATTTT. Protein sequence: CAWCDTTDTQYF.

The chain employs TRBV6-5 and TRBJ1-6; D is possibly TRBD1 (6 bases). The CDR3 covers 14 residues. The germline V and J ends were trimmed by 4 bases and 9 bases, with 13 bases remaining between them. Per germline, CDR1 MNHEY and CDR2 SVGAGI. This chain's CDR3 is CASSWQGQSSPLHF. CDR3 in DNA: TGTGCCAGCAGTTGGCAGGGGCAGAGTTCACCCCTCCACTTT.

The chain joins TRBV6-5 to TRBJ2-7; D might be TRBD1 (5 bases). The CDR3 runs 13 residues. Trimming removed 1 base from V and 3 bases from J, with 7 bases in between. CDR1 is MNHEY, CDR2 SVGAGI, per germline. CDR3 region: CASSYFQGYEQYF. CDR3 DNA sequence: TGTGCCAGCAGTTACTTCCAGGGCTACGAGCAGTACTTC.

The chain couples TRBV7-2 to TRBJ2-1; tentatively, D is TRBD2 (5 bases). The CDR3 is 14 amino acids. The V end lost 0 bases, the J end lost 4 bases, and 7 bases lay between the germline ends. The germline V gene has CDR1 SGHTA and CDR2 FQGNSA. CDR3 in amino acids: CASSLAAEYNEQFF. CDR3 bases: TGTGCCAGCAGCTTAGCAGCGGAGTACAATGAGCAGTTCTTC.

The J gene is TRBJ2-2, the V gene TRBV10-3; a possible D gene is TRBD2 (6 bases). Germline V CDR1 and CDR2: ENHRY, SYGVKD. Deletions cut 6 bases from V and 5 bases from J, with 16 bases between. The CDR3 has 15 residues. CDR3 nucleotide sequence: TGTGCCATCAGCCCAGGAGGGCCATATACCGGGGAGCTGTTTTTT. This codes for CAISPGGPYTGELFF.

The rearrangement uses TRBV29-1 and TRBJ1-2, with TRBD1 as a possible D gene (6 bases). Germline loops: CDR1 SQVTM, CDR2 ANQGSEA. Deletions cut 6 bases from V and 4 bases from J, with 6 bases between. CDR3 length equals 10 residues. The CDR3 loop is CSVQGYGYTF. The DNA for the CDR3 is TGCAGCGTACAGGGCTATGGCTACACCTTC.

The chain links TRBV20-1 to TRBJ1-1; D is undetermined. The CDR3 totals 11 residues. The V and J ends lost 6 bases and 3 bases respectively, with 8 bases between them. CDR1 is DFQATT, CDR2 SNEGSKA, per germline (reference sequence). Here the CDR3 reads CSASLYTEAFF. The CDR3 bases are TGCAGTGCCTCCTTATACACTGAAGCTTTCTTT.

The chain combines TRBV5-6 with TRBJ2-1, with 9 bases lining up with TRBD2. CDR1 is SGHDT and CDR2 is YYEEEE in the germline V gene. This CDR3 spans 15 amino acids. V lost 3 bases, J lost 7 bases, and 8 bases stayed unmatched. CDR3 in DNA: TGTGCCAGCAGCTCGGGACTAGCCCCAGGTAATGAGCAGTTCTTC. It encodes CASSSGLAPGNEQFF.

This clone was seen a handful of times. CDR3 DNA sequence: TGTGCCAGCACCTACGGAGGGCAATACAATGAGCAGTTCTTC. Translated, it gives CASTYGGQYNEQFF. The chain is built from TRBV2 and TRBJ2-1; maybe TRBD2 (6 bases). This CDR3 region has 14 residues. Germline lookup yields CDR1 SNHLY and CDR2 FYNNEI. The V gene lost 7 bases and the J gene lost 4 bases, with 14 bases spanning the gap.

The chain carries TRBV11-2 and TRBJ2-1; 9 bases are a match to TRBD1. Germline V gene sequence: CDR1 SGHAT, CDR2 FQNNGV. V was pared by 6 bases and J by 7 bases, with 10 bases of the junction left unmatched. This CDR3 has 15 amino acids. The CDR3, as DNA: TGTGCCAGCAGACACAGGGGGCTTGGGGGGAATGAGCAGTTCTTC. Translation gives CASRHRGLGGNEQFF.

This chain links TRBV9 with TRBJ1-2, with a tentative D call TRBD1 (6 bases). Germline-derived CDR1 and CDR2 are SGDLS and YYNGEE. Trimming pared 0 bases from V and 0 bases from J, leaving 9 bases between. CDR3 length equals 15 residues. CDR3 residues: CASSVEQGANYGYTF. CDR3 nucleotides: TGTGCCAGCAGCGTAGAACAGGGAGCTAACTATGGCTACACCTTC. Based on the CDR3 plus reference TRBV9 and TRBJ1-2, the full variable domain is DSGVTQTPKHLITATGQRVTLRCSPRSGDLSVYWYQQSLDQGLQFLIQYYNGEERAKGNILERFSAQQFPDLHSELNLSSLELGDSALYFCASSVEQGANYGYTFGSGTRLTVV.

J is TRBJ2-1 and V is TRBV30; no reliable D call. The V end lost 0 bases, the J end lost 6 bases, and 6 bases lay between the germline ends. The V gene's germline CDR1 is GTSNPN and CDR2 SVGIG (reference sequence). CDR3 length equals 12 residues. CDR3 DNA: TGTGCCTGGAGTGTACTCCCCAATGAGCAGTTCTTC. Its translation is CAWSVLPNEQFF.

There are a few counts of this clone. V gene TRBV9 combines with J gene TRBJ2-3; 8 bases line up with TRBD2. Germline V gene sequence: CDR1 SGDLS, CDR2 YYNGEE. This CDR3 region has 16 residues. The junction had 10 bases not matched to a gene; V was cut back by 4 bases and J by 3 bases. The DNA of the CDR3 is TGTGCCAGCAGCATTTCAGCGGGAGTGTCTACAGATACGCAGTATTTT. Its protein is CASSISAGVSTDTQYF.

Here the CDR3 reads CASTKGQGNNQPQHF. The CDR3 DNA follows: TGTGCCAGCACGAAGGGACAGGGGAACAATCAGCCCCAGCATTTT. The chain has TRBV2 and TRBJ1-5, with TRBD1 identical over 10 bases. V shed 7 bases and J 3 bases; nucleotides not matched to a gene: 6. CDR1 and CDR2 from the germline V gene are SNHLY and FYNNEI. The CDR3 has 15 residues. Together with reference TRBV2 and TRBJ1-5, the CDR3 gives the full variable domain: EPEVTQTPSHQVTQMGQEVILRCVPISNHLYFYWYRQILGQKVEFLVSFYNNEISEKSEIFDDQFSVERPDGSNFTLKIRSTKLEDSAMYFCASTKGQGNNQPQHFGDGTRLSIL.

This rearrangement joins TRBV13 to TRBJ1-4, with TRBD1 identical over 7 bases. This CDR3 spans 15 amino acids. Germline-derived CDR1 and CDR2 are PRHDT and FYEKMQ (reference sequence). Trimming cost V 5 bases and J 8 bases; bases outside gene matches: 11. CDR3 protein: CASSPYNRGREKLFF. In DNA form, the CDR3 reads TGTGCCAGCAGCCCATATAACAGGGGACGGGAAAAACTGTTTTTT.

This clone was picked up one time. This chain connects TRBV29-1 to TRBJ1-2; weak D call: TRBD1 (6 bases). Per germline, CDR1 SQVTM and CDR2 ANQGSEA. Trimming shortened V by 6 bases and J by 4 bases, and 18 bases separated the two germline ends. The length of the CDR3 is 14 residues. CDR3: CSVDGEGGIYGYTF. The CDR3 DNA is TGCAGCGTAGATGGGGAGGGGGGGATCTATGGCTACACCTTC.

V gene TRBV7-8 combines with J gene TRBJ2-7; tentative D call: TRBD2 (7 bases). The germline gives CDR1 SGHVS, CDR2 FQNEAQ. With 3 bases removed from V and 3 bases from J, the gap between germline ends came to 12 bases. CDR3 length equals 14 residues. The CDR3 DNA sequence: TGTGCCAGCAGCTTCGCGGGGGACAACTACGAGCAGTACTTC. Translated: CASSFAGDNYEQYF.

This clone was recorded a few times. The CDR3 is CASSKYGQTVSGNTIYF. CDR3 bases: TGTGCCAGCAGCAAGTATGGTCAGACAGTTAGCGGAAACACCATATATTTT. The chain joins TRBV7-6 to TRBJ1-3, with D possibly TRBD1 on 5 matching bases. The CDR3 runs 17 residues. Germline CDR1 reads SGHVS; CDR2 reads FNYEAQ. The V gene lost 5 bases and the J gene lost 4 bases, with 21 bases spanning the gap.

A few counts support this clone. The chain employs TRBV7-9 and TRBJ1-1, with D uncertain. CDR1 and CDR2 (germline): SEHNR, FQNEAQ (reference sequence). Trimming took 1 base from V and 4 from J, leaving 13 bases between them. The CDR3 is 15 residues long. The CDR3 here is CASSLVGGRATEAFF. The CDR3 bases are TGTGCCAGCAGCTTAGTCGGAGGGAGGGCCACTGAAGCTTTCTTT.

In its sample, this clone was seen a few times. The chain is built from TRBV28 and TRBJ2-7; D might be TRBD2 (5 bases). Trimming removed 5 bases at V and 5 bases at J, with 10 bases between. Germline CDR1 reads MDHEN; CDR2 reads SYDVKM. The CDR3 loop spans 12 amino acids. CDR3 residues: CASSLGINEQYF. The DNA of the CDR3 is TGTGCCAGCAGTCTCGGGATCAACGAGCAGTACTTC.